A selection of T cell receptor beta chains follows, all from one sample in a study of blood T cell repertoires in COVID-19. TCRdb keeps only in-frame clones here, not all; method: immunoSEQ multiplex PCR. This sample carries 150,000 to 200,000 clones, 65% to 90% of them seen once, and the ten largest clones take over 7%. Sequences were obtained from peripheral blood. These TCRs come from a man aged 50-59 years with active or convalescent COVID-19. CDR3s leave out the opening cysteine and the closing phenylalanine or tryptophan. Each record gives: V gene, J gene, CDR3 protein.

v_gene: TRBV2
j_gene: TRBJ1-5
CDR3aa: ASSRTGPDQPQH

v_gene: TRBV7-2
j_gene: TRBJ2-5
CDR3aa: ASSLGYTNQETQY

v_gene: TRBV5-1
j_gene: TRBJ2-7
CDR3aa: ASSLGTSGSLTYEQY

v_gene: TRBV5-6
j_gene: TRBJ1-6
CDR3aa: ASSPNGGQDSPLH

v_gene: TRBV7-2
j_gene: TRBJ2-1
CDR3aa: ASRYKGTSGQGEQF

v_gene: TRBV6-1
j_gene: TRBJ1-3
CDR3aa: ASSETGYSGNTIY

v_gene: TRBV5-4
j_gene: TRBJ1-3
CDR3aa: ASSPGQGSLGGNTIY

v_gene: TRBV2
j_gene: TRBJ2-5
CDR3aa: ASRVQETQY

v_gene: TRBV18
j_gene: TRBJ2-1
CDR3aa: ASSPRLAGINEQF

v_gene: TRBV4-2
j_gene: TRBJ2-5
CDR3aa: ASSQGWDSQETQY

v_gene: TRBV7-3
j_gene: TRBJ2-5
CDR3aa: ASSLDLGETQY

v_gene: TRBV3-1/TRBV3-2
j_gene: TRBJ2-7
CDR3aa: ASSQFDRVAEQY

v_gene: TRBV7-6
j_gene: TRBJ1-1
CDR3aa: ASSPRQGGNTEAF

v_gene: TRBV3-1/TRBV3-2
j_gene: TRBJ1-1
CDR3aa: ASSRSGDLTEAF

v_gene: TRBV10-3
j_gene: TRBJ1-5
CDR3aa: AISESTGWLPQH

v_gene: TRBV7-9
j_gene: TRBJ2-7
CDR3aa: ASSLGGGPYEQY

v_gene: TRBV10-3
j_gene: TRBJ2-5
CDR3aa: AISESSDKETQY

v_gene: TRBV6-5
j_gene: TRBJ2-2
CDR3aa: ASSSDRVDTGELF

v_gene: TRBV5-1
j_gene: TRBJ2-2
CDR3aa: ASSFLPRGGLSNTGELF

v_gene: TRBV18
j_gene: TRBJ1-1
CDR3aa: ASSRDTIQEAF

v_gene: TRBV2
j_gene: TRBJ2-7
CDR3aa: ATRLAYEQY

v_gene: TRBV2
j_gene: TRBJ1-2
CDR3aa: ASSLGQLYGGYT

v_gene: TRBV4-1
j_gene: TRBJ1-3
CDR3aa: ASSQDPIDRPSGNTIY

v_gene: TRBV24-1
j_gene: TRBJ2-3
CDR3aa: ATSDSRGSTDTQY

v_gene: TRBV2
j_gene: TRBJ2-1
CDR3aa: ASSEAVGTPYNEQF

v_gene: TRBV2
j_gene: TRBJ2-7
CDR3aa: ASSEQTGTSGGAYEQY

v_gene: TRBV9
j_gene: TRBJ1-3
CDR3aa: ASSPRDNSGNTIY

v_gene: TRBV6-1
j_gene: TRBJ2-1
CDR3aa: ASSEAQRNEQF